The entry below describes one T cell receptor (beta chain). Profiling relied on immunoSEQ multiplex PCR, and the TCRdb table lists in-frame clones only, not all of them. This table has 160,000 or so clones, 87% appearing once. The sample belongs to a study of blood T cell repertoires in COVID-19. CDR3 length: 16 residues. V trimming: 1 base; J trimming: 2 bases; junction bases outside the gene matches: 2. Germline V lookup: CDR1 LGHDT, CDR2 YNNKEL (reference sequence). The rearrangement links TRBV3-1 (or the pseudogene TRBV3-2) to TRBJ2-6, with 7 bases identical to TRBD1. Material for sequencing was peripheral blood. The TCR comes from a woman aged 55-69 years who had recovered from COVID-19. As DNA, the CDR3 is TGTGCCAGCAGCCAAGTTCAGGGGGCTGGGGCCAACGTCCTGACTTTC. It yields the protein CASSQVQGAGANVLTF.